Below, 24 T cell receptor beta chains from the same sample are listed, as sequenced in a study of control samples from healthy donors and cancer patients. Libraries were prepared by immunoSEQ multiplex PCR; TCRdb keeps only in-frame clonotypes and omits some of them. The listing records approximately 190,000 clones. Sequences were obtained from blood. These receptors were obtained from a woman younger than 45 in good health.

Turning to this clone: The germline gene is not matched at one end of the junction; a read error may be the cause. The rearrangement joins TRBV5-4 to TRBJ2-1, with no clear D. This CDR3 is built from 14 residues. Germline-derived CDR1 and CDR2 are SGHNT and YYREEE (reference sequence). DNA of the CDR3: TGTACCAGCAATAACTACCCCAAAGACAATGAGCAGTTCTTC. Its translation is CTSNNYPKDNEQFF.

Here the CDR3 reads CASSYPGTGELFF. As DNA, the CDR3 is TGTGCCAGCAGTTACCCTGGGACCGGGGAGCTGTTTTTT. The J gene is TRBJ2-2, the V gene TRBV6-6, with D uncertain. Germline lookup yields CDR1 MNHNY and CDR2 SVGAGI (reference sequence). Trimming took 2 bases from V and 5 from J, leaving 6 bases between them. The CDR3 totals 13 residues.

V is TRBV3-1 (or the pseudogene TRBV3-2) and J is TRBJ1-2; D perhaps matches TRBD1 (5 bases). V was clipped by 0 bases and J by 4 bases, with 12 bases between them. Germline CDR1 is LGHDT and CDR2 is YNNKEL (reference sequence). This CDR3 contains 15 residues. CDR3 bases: TGTGCCAGCAGCCAAGATGGGGCTCACCTCTATGGCTACACCTTC. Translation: CASSQDGAHLYGYTF.

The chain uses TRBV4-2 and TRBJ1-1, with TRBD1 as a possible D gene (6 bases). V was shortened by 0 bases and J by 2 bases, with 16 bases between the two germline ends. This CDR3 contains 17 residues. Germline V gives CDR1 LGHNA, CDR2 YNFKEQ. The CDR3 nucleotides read TGTGCCAGCAGCCAAGAGGGGGGGCACACAAGTAACACTGAAGCTTTCTTT. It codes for CASSQEGGHTSNTEAFF.

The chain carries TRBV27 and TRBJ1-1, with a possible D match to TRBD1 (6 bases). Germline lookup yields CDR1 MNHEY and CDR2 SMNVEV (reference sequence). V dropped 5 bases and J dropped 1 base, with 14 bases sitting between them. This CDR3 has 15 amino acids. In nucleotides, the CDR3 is TGTGCCAGCAGTCCGTCTGGGGGGCCGAACACTGAAGCTTTCTTT. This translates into CASSPSGGPNTEAFF.

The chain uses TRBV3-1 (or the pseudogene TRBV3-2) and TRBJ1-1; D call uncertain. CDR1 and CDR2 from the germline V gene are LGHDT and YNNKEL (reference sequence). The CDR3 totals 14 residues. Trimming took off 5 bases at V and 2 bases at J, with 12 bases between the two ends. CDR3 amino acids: CASSYERTNTEAFF. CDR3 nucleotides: TGTGCCAGCAGCTACGAACGGACCAACACTGAAGCTTTCTTT.

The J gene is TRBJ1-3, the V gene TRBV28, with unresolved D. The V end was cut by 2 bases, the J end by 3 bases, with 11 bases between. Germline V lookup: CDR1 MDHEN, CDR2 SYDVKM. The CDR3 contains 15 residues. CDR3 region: CASSLTLWGGNTIYF. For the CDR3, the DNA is TGTGCCAGCAGTTTAACTCTGTGGGGTGGAAACACCATATATTTT.

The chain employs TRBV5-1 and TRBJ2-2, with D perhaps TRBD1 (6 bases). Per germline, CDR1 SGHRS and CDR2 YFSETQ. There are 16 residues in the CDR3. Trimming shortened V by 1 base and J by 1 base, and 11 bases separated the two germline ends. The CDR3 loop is CASSLTAGENTGELFF. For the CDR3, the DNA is TGCGCCAGCAGCTTGACTGCAGGGGAGAACACCGGGGAGCTGTTTTTT. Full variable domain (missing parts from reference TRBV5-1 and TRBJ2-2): KAGVTQTPRYLIKTRGQQVTLSCSPISGHRSVSWYQQTPGQGLQFLFEYFSETQRNKGNFPGRFSGRQFSNSRSEMNVSTLELGDSALYLCASSLTAGENTGELFFGEGSRLTVL.

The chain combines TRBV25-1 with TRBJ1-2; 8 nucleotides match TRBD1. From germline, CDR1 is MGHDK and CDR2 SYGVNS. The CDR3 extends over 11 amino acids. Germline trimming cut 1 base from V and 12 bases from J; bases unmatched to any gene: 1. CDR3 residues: CASSEWDRHTF. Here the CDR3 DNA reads TGTGCCAGCAGTGAATGGGACAGGCACACCTTC.

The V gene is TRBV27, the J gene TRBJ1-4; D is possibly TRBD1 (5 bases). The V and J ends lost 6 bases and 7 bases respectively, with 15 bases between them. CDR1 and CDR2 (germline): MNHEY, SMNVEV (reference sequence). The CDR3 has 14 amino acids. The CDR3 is CASSSYGAGEKLFF. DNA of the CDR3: TGTGCCAGCAGCTCCTACGGGGCGGGTGAAAAACTGTTTTTT. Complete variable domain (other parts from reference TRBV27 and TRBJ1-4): EAQVTQNPRYLITVTGKKLTVTCSQNMNHEYMSWYRQDPGLGLRQIYYSMNVEVTDKGDVPEGYKVSRKEKRNFPLILESPSPNQTSLYFCASSSYGAGEKLFFGSGTQLSVL.

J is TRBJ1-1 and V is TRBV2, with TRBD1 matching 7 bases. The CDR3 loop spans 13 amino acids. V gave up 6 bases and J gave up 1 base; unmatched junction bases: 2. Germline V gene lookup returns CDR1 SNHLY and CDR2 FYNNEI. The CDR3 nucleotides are TGTGCCAGCAGAAGGGACAGGAACACTGAAGCTTTCTTT. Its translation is CASRRDRNTEAFF.

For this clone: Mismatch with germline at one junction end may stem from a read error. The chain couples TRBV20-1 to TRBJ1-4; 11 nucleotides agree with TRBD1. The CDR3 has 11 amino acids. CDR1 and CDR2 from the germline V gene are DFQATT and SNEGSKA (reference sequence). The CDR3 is CSAKGQGALIF. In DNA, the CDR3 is TGCAGTGCAAAAGGACAGGGGGCTTTAATTTTT.

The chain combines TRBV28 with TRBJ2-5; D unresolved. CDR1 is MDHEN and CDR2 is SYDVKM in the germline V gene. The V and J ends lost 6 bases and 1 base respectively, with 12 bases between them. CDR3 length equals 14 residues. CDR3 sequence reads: CASSSYSSQETQYF. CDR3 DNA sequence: TGTGCCAGCAGCTCCTATTCCAGCCAAGAGACCCAGTACTTC.

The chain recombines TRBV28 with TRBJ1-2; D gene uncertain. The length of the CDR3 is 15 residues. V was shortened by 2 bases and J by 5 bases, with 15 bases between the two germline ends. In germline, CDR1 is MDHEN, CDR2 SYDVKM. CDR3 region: CASSLGSGVGYGYTF. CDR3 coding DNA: TGTGCCAGCAGTTTAGGTAGCGGGGTAGGGTATGGCTACACCTTC.

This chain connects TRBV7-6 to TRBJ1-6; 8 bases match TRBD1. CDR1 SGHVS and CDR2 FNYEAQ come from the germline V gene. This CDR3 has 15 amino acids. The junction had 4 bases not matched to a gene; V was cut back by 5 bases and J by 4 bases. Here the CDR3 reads CASSRDRPYNSPLHF. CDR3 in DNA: TGTGCCAGCAGCCGGGACAGGCCATATAATTCACCCCTCCACTTT.

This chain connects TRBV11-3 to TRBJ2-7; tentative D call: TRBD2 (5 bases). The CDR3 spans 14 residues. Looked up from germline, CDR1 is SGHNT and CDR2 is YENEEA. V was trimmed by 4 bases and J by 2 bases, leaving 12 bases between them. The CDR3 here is CASSSYGEPYEQYF. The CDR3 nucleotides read TGTGCCAGCAGCTCTTACGGGGAACCCTACGAGCAGTACTTC.

CDR3 in amino acids: CASSFRLAGVSYEQYF. The CDR3 region has the DNA TGTGCCAGCAGCTTTCGACTAGCGGGGGTCTCCTACGAGCAGTACTTC. V is TRBV7-3 and J is TRBJ2-7; 12 nucleotides line up with TRBD2. Germline-derived CDR1 and CDR2 are SGHTA and FQGTGA. The V gene end was trimmed by 3 bases and the J gene end by 0 bases; junction bases not matched to a gene: 3. This CDR3 is 16 amino acids long.

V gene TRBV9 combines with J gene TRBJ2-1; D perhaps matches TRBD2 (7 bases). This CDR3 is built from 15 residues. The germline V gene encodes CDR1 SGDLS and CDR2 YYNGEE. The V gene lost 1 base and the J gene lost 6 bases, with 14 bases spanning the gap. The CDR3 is CASSVRGGGSNEQFF. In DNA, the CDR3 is TGTGCCAGCAGCGTAAGGGGGGGCGGATCCAATGAGCAGTTCTTC.

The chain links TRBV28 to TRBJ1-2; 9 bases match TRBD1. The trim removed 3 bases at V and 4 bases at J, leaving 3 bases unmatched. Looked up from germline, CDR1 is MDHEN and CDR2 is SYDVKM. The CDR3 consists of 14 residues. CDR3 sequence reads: CASSFRTGVYGYTF. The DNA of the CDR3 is TGTGCCAGCAGTTTCCGGACAGGGGTCTATGGCTACACCTTC.

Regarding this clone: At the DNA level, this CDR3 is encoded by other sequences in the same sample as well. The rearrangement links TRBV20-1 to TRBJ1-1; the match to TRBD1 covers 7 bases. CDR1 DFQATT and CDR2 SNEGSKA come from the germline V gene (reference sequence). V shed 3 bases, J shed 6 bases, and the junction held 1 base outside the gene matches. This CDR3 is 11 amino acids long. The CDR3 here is CSARDRSEAFF. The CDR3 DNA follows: TGCAGTGCTAGGGACAGGTCTGAAGCTTTCTTT.

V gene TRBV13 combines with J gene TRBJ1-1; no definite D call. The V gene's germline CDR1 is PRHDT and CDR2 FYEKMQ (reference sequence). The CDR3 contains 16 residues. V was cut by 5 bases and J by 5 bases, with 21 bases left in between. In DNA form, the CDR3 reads TGTGCCAGCAGCACCGGACCGGACTCGAAGGGAACTGAAGCTTTCTTT. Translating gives CASSTGPDSKGTEAFF.

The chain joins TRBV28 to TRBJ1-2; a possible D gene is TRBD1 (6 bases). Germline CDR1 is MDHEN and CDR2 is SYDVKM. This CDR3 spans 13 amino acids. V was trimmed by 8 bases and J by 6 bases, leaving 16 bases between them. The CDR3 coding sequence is TGTGCCAGCCTCTTGGGGGGGGCTGATGGCTACACCTTC. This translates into CASLLGGADGYTF.

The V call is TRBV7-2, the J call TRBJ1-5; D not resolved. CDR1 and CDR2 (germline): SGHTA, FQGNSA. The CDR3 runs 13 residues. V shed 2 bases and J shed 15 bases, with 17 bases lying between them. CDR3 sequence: CASSLRSEVKPHF. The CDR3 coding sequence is TGTGCCAGCAGCTTAAGGTCGGAGGTCAAACCGCATTTT.

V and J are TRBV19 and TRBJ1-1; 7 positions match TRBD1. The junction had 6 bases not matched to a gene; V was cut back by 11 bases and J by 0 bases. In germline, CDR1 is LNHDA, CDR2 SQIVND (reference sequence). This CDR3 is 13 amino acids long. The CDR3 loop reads CASRDRVNTEAFF. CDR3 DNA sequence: TGTGCCTCAAGGGACAGAGTGAACACTGAAGCTTTCTTT.